Listed below are T cell receptor beta chains from one sample, sequenced in a study of shared clonotypes between healthy human individuals. Profiling relied on immunoSEQ multiplex PCR, and the TCRdb table lists in-frame clones only, not all of them. This table has about 2 million clones, 85% to 95% appearing once. The sequenced sample was naive CD8+ T cells sorted from blood. These receptor sequences come from a man between 18 and 29 years old in good health. Both conserved end residues are part of each CDR3. The order of the fields is CDR3 protein, D gene, J gene, V gene. A D gene is named only where the DNA matches it firmly.

CSVEAGLGYEQYF - TRBJ2-7 TRBV29-1
CASSQEGEASYEQYF - TRBJ2-7 TRBV5-4
CAISESTQGLGTEAFF - TRBJ1-1 TRBV10-3
CASSPPGAGDHNEQFF TRBD2 TRBJ2-1 TRBV7-9
CASSLGGLYEQYF - TRBJ2-7 TRBV7-8
CASSLVRVAGPNHEQYF TRBD2 TRBJ2-7 TRBV27
CASKSGGAFSDTQYF TRBD2 TRBJ2-3 TRBV6-5
CASSYSSDSYEQYF - TRBJ2-7 TRBV6-5
CASSVGSGELFF - TRBJ2-2 TRBV9
CASSELFGSVTDTQYF - TRBJ2-3 TRBV6-1
CASSRQDRGPAEHNEQFF - TRBJ2-1 TRBV21-1
CASSSTGGETDTQYF - TRBJ2-3 TRBV19
CASSTGTLTYEQYF - TRBJ2-7 TRBV19
CASVSMAEAFF - TRBJ1-1 TRBV19
CASSFRLGHEQYF - TRBJ2-7 TRBV28
CASRLALYPLAGDRTQYF - TRBJ2-5 TRBV12-2
CASSFNPHSEGSYGYTF - TRBJ1-2 TRBV5-6
CAISPESDTQYF - TRBJ2-3 TRBV10-3
CASRPSDRGENYGYTF TRBD1 TRBJ1-2 TRBV6-6
CASSVYGITRDTQYF - TRBJ2-3 TRBV9
CASSTTRLAVKTDTQYF TRBD2 TRBJ2-3 TRBV7-2
CASSLRQGKETQYF TRBD1 TRBJ2-5 TRBV2
CASSPRTGAGNTIYF - TRBJ1-3 TRBV9
CASKLAGGYNEQFF TRBD2 TRBJ2-1 TRBV2
CASSSGQASTDTQYF TRBD1 TRBJ2-3 TRBV5-1
CASSPQVPTDTQYF - TRBJ2-3 TRBV5-1
CASSSSGPITYEQYF TRBD2 TRBJ2-7 TRBV27
CASSLNGEGEGYTSSFNTGELFF - TRBJ2-2 TRBV27
CASSERGRGYGYTF - TRBJ1-2 TRBV7-9
CASSPGTSGIVDTQYF TRBD2 TRBJ2-3 TRBV5-1
CASSLEASGGYQETQYF TRBD2 TRBJ2-5 TRBV27
CASSEAWRGYGYTF - TRBJ1-2 TRBV2
CASSLDRGFFYGYTF TRBD1 TRBJ1-2 TRBV6-5
CASSSTGGGSYEQYF TRBD1 TRBJ2-7 TRBV5-6
CASSDDSQETQYF - TRBJ2-5 TRBV25-1
CASSESTGGYEQYF TRBD1 TRBJ2-7 TRBV10-1
CASSLGTEAYEQYF - TRBJ2-7 TRBV5-1
CATSLPGLADYTGELFF TRBD2 TRBJ2-2 TRBV15
CASSHRSYNEQFF - TRBJ2-1 TRBV7-6
CATSRGSARYEQYF - TRBJ2-7 TRBV15
CASSGGSEGSETQYF - TRBJ2-5 TRBV9
CASSLYSNTEAFF - TRBJ1-1 TRBV11-3
CASSFPQGIPETQYF - TRBJ2-5 TRBV7-9
CASSLSASGGAGEQFF TRBD2 TRBJ2-1 TRBV11-2
CASQGAYEQYF TRBD1 TRBJ2-7 TRBV28
CSVELGLSYNEQFF - TRBJ2-1 TRBV29-1
CASSYSVGQGTYEQYF TRBD1 TRBJ2-7 TRBV6-5
CASKFSGAGELFF - TRBJ2-2 TRBV27
CASSETGGPSEQYF - TRBJ2-7 TRBV6-6
CASSVEGFLNQPQHF - TRBJ1-5 TRBV9
CASSPLQGSYEQYF - TRBJ2-7 TRBV4-1
CASSGAGARNSYEQYF - TRBJ2-7 TRBV5-1
CASSLDVAYNEQFF - TRBJ2-1 TRBV7-2
CASSLAPSKPGELFF - TRBJ2-2 TRBV5-1
CTGDHEQFF - TRBJ2-1 TRBV10-1